This T cell receptor (beta chain) was found in a study of OX40 agonist ivuxolimab in advanced cancers. Libraries were prepared by immunoSEQ multiplex PCR; TCRdb keeps only in-frame clonotypes and omits some of them. The sample shows over 75,000 clones, 94% of them seen only once. The CDR3 extends over 15 amino acids. Between the trimmed V and J ends, which lost 1 base and 7 bases, there was a span of 20 bases. CDR1 and CDR2 (germline): GTSNPN, SVGIG (reference sequence). The sequencing used CD4+ or CD8+ T cells sorted from blood, collected in a trial of the OX40 agonist ivuxolimab. The clonotype was recovered from an adult with an advanced solid tumor such as melanoma, head and neck, liver or kidney cancer. The chain carries TRBV30 and TRBJ2-7; D not resolved. The CDR3 loop reads CAWSEGRDRFGEQYF. The DNA for the CDR3 is TGTGCCTGGAGTGAGGGTCGTGACCGTTTCGGGGAGCAGTACTTC.